This record covers a single T cell receptor (beta chain). Its cognate antigen is unknown. The CDR3 covers 14 residues. V was trimmed by 5 bases and J by 4 bases, leaving 14 bases between them. Germline lookup yields CDR1 SEHNR and CDR2 FQNEAQ (reference sequence). The sample comes from a study of shared clonotypes between healthy human individuals. The overall study: The study enrolled a couple of women and a few men aged 18 to 49. Overall study findings and caveats: The represented genetic and exposure-history diversity was limited by the small number of donors. The study generally estimated greater richness for naive than memory subsets. The study found about 5% of naive CD4 clonotypes shared across several donors.

Assay: immunoSEQ multiplex PCR; the TCRdb copy retains only in-frame clones and omits some. The table lists about 120,000 clones, around 71% of them singletons. The chain is built from TRBV7-9 and TRBJ1-2; D might be TRBD1 (5 bases). Sequenced input: memory CD8+ T cells sorted from blood. Subset denoted: CD45RO+ cells pooled with CCR7-negative TemRA cells. The sequence came from a woman in her thirties in good health. The CDR3: CASSTLGPPYGYTF. Written as DNA, the CDR3 is TGTGCCAGCAGCACCCTGGGGCCCCCCTATGGCTACACCTTC.